Included here is one T cell receptor (beta chain) sequence, with context. Antigen unknown. The data belong to a study of shared clonotypes between healthy human individuals. Study-level points and caveats: The authors expected sequencing depth to affect clonotype sharing among donors.

Per the germline V gene, CDR1 is SGHRS and CDR2 is YFSETQ. The CDR3 totals 16 residues. V trimming: 4 bases; J trimming: 6 bases; junction bases outside the gene matches: 8. In the CD4+ fraction, cells were divided into CD45RA+ naive and CD45RA-negative memory subsets. Method: immunoSEQ multiplex PCR; TCRdb's copy keeps in-frame clones and lacks some. This repertoire shows about 640,000 clones, 55% to 75% found once; its top ten account for approximately 1.8%. The sequencing input was memory CD4+ T cells sorted from blood. Subset denoted: CD45RA-negative fraction. The origin of this receptor is a woman younger than 45 in good health. The V gene is TRBV5-1, the J gene TRBJ2-2; TRBD1 aligns across 11 bases. DNA of the CDR3: TGCGCCAGCAGCCCCGGACAGGGGGCCAGTCCCGGGGAGCTGTTTTTT. Protein: CASSPGQGASPGELFF.